The clone carrying this T cell receptor beta chain has a count of ten or more. As yet, its antigen is unknown. This record belongs to a study of T-cell reconstitution after alpha-beta-depleted transplantation in children. Study conclusions and caveats: Newly generated T cells supplied most T-cell counts and diversity one year post-transplant. Reportedly, alpha-beta T cells present about two months post-transplant originated from several hundred expanded clones of graft origin. Recipient T cells and thymic progenitors that survived gave rise to the high TCRbeta diversity observed at day 60 in some patients.

Using unique molecular identifiers, the investigators prepared the TCRbeta library. TCRdb re-analysed the PCR reads in MiXCR, keeping a single row per CDR3 protein. The table lists some 200,000 distinct CDR3 sequences, under 8.5% of them singletons. The CDR3 totals 12 residues. V shed 4 bases, J shed 4 bases, and the junction held 3 bases outside the gene matches. Germline values: CDR1 SQVTM, CDR2 ANQGSEA. This chain links TRBV29-1 with TRBJ2-5; 7 bases line up with TRBD1. The receptor's source is a male patient aged 2 to 9 who had a stem cell transplant for acute myeloid leukemia, so the T cells may come from the graft donor. Sequenced here: PBMCs, mostly from graft donor cells, sampled 360 days after TCRalphabeta/CD19-depleted stem cell transplant. For the CDR3, the DNA is TGCAGCGTTGGACAGGGACGAGAGACCCAGTACTTC. Translation gives CSVGQGRETQYF. Full variable domain (missing parts from reference TRBV29-1 and TRBJ2-5): SAVISQKPSRDICQRGTSLTIQCQVDSQVTMMFWYRQQPGQSLTLIATANQGSEATYESGFVIDKFPISRPNLTFSTLTVSNMSPEDSSIYLCSVGQGRETQYFGPGTRLLVL.